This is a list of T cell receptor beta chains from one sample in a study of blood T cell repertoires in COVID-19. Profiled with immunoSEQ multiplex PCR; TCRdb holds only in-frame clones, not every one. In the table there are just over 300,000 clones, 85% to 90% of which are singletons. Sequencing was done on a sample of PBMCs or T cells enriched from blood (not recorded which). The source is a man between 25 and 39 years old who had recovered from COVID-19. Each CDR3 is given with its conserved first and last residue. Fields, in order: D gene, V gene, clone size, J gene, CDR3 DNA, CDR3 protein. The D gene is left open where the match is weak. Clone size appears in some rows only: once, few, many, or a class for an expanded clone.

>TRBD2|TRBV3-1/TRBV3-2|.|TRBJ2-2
TGTGCCAGCAGCCGACTAGCGGGCAACACCGGGGAGCTGTTTTTT
CASSRLAGNTGELFF
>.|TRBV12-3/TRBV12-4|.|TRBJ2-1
TGTGCCAGCAGTTTAGCGGAGGGACTTTCCTGGTTCTTC
CASSLAEGLSWFF
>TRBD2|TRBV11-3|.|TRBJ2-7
TGTGCCAGCAGCTTGGGACTACAATACGAGCAGTACTTC
CASSLGLQYEQYF
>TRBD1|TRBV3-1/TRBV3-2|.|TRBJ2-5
TGTGCCAGCAGCCTCAACAGGGGGCTAGAGACCCAGTACTTC
CASSLNRGLETQYF
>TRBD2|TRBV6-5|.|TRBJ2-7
TGTGCCAGCACCCCGAGCGGGAGTCTCTACGAGCAGTACTTC
CASTPSGSLYEQYF
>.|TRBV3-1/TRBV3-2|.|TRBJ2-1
TGTGCCAGCAGCCAAGATCGAGGGAGGTACAATGAGCAGTTCTTC
CASSQDRGRYNEQFF
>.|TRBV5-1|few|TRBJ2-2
TGCGCCAGCAGCTTGGGGGCGAGTCCGACCGGGGAGCTGTTTTTT
CASSLGASPTGELFF
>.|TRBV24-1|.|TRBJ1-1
TGTGCCACCAGCGGGGCGGGAGGCACTGAAGCTTTCTTT
CATSGAGGTEAFF
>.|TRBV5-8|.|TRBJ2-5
TGTGCCAGCAGCCTGGACAGCCAAGAGACCCAGTACTTC
CASSLDSQETQYF
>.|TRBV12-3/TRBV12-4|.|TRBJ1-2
TGTGCCAGCAGTTTAAATTCGGGCTATGGCTACACCTTC
CASSLNSGYGYTF
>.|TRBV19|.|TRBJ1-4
TGTGCCAGTAGTATGAGAACGTCTAATGAAAAACTGTTTTTT
CASSMRTSNEKLFF
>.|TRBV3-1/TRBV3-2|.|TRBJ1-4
TGTGCCAGCAGCCCCTGGACAGCAACAACTAATGAAAAACTGTTTTTT
CASSPWTATTNEKLFF
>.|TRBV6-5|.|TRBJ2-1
TGTGCCAGCGGCACGGGAGAGCAGTTCTTC
CASGTGEQFF
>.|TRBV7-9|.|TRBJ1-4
TGTGCCAGCAGCCCTAGACAGAACCCTAATGAAAAACTGTTTTTT
CASSPRQNPNEKLFF
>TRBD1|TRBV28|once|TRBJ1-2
TGTGCCAGCAGTTCGCCAGGACAGGGCTACTATGGCTACACCTTC
CASSSPGQGYYGYTF
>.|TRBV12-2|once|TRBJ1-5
TGTGCAAGTCGCTCCGACAGGAATCAGCCCCAGCATTTT
CASRSDRNQPQHF
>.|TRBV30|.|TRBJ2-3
TGTGCCTTCCTCCCCTTCGGGAAGAGCACAGATACGCAGTATTTT
CAFLPFGKSTDTQYF
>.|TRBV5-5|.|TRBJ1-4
TGTGCCAGCAGCTTGTCGGGGTTTAATGAAAAACTGTTTTTT
CASSLSGFNEKLFF
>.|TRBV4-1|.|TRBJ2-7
TGCGCCAGCAGCCAAGAGTATGCCCCGGAGATGTACGAGCAGTACTTC
CASSQEYAPEMYEQYF
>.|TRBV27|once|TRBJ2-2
TGTGCCAGCAGTTTTGGGCCCACCGGGGAGCTGTTTTTT
CASSFGPTGELFF
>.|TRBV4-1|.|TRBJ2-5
TGCGCCAGCAGCCAAGATGGGGCAGGGAAAGAGACCCAGTACTTC
CASSQDGAGKETQYF
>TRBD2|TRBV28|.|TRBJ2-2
TGTGCCGGCCAGCCTAGCGGGGGGTTCACCGGGGAGCTGTTTTTT
CAGQPSGGFTGELFF
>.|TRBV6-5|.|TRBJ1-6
TGTGCCAGCAGTTTGGAGGGAAATTCACCCCTCCACTTT
CASSLEGNSPLHF
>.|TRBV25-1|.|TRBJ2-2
TGTGCCAGCAGTGCCAGGGGGGTCACCGGGGAGCTGTTTTTT
CASSARGVTGELFF
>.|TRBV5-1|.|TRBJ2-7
TGCGCCAGCAGCCTCGGGGCCTACGAGCAGTACTTC
CASSLGAYEQYF
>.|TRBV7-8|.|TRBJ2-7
TGTGCCAGCACCGAACAGGTTGCCTACGAGCAGTACTTC
CASTEQVAYEQYF
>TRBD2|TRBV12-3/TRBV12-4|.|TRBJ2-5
TGTGCCAGCAGGAGGACTAGTCAAGAGACCCAGTACTTC
CASRRTSQETQYF
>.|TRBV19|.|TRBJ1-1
TGTGCCAGTAGTATCGGGTCGGTAAACACTGAAGCTTTCTTT
CASSIGSVNTEAFF
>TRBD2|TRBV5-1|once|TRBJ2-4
TGCGCCAGCAGCCTGGGAGCTAGCGGGAACATTCAGTACTTC
CASSLGASGNIQYF
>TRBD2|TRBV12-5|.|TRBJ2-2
TGTGCTAGTGTCTGGCGGGAGGTTGGCGGGGAGCTGTTTTTT
CASVWREVGGELFF
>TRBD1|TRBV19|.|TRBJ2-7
TGTGCCAGTAGCCTCGGACAGGGGTACGAGCAGTACTTC
CASSLGQGYEQYF
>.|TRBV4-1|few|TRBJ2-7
TGCGCCAGCAGCCCCCCGAGCGGAGCCGCCTACTTC
CASSPPSGAAYF
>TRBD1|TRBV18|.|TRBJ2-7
TGTGCCAGCTCACCTTATACAGGGGGCGGCGAGCAGTACTTC
CASSPYTGGGEQYF
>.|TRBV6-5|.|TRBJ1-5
TGTGCCAGCAGCCTAGACCCGAGCAATCAGCCCCAGCATTTT
CASSLDPSNQPQHF
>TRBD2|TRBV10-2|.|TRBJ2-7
TGCGCCAGCAGTCGGACTAGCGGGGAGCACTACGAGCAGTACTTC
CASSRTSGEHYEQYF
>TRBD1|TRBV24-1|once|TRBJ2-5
TGTGCCACCAGTGACCGCAGGTTGGACAGGGTCGAGACCCAGTACTTC
CATSDRRLDRVETQYF
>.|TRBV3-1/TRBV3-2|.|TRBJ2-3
TGTGCCAGCAGCCAGTCAGGTCAGGGAGATACGCAGTATTTT
CASSQSGQGDTQYF
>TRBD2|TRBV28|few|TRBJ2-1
TGTGCCAGCAGTCCGGGACTAGCGGACAGAGCGTTGGAATACAATGAGCAGTTCTTC
CASSPGLADRALEYNEQFF
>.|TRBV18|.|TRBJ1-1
TGTGCCAGCTCACCAGCGGCGCGGAACACTGAAGCTTTCTTT
CASSPAARNTEAFF
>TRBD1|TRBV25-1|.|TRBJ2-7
TGTGCCAGCAGTGGACAGGGGATAATCTCCACCGAGCAGTACTTC
CASSGQGIISTEQYF
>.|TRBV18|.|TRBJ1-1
TGTGCCAGCTCAAGCATGAACACTGAAGCTTTCTTT
CASSSMNTEAFF
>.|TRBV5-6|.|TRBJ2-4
TGTGCCAGCAGCTTGGAGACAGCTCTAGCCAAAAACATTCAGTACTTC
CASSLETALAKNIQYF
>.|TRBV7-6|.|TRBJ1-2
TGTGCCAGCAGCTTAGACAGGGACTATGGCTACACCTTC
CASSLDRDYGYTF
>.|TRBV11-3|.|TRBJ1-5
TGTGCCAGTAGCCATAAGTCCCTTCGGTGCGGGGGCAATCAGCCCCAGCATTTT
CASSHKSLRCGGNQPQHF
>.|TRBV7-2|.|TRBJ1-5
TGTGCCAGCAGCTTAGTTTCTTTTCTCGGGGGGAATCAGCCCCAGCATTTT
CASSLVSFLGGNQPQHF
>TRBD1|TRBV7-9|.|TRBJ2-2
TGTGCCAGTAGCCCACGGACAGGGAACACCGGGGAGCTGTTTTTT
CASSPRTGNTGELFF
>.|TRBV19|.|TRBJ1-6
TGTGCCAGTAGTATACTCAACTCCGCGCCCCTCCACTTT
CASSILNSAPLHF
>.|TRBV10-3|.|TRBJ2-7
TGTGCCATCAGTGAGATCGCGGGCTCCTACGAGCAGTACTTC
CAISEIAGSYEQYF
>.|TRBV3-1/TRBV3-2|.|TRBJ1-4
TGTGCCAGCAGCCTAGGACAGTATAATGAAAAACTGTTTTTT
CASSLGQYNEKLFF
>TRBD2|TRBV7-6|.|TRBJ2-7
TGTGCCAGCAGCTACGGCGCGGGAGAGCTCTACGAGCAGTACTTC
CASSYGAGELYEQYF
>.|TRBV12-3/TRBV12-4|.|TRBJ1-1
TGTGCCAGCAGCTCCAGCGGAAACACTGAAGCTTTCTTT
CASSSSGNTEAFF